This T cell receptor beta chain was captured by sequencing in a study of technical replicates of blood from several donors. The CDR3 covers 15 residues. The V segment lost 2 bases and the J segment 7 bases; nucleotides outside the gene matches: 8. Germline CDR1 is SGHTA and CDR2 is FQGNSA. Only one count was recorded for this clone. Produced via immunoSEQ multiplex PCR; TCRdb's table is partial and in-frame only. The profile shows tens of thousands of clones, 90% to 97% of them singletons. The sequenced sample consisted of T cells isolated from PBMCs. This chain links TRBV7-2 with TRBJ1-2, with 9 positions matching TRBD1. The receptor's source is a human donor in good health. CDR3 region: CASSLKGQGYLGYTF. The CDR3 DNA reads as TGTGCCAGCAGCTTAAAGGGACAGGGATATCTTGGCTACACCTTC.